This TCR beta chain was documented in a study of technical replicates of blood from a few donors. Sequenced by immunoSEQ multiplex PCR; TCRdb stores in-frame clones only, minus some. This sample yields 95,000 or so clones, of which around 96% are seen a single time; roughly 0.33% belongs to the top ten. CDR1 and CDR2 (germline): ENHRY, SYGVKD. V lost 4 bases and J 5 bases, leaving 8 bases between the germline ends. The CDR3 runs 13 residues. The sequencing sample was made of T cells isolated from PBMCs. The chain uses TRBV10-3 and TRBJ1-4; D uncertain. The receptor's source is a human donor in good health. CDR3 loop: CAISGTENEKLFF. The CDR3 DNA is TGTGCCATCAGTGGCACAGAAAATGAAAAACTGTTTTTT.